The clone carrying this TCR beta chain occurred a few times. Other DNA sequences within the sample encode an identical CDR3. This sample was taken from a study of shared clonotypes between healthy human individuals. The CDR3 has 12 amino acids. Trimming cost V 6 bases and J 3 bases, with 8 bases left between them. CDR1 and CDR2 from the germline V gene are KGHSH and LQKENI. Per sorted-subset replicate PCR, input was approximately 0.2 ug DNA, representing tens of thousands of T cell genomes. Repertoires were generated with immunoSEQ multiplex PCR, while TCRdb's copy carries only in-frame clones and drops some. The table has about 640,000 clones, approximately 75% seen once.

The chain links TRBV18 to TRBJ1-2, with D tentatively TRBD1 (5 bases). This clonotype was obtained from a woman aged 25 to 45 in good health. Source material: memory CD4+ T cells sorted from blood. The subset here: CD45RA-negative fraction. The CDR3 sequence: CASSEGHYGYTF. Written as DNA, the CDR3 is TGTGCCAGCTCGGAGGGACACTATGGCTACACCTTC.